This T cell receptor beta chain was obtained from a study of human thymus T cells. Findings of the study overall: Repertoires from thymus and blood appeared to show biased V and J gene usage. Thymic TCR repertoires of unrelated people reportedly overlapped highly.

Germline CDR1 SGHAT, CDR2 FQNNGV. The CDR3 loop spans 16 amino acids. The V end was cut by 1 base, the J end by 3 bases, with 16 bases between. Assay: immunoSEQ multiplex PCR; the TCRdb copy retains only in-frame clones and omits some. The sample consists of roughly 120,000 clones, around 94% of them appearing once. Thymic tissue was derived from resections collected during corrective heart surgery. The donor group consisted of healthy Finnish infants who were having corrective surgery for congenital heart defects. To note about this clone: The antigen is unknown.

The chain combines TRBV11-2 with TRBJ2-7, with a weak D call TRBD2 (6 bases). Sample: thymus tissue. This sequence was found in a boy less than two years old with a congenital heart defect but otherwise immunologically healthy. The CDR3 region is CASSLGAGRSIYEQYF. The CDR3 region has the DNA TGTGCCAGCAGCTTAGGGGCGGGGCGTTCGATCTACGAGCAGTACTTC.